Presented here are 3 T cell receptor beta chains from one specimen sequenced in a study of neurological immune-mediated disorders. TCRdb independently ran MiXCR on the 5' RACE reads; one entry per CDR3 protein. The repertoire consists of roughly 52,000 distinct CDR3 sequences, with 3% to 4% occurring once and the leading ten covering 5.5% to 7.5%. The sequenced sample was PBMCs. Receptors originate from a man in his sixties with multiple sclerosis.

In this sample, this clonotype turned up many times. The DNA of the CDR3 is TGTGCCAGCAGTCGAGATACCGGGACAGGGTTGAAAGCTTTCTTT. It yields the protein CASSRDTGTGLKAFF. V gene TRBV12-3 or TRBV12-4 combines with J gene TRBJ1-1; 9 bases map to TRBD1. V shed 5 bases and J 9 bases; nucleotides not matched to a gene: 13. This CDR3 comprises 15 residues.

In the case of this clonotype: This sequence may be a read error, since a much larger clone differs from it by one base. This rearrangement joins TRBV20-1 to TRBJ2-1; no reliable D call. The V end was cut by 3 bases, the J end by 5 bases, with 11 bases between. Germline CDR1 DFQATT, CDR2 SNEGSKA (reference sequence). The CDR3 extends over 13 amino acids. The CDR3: CSASPYGDNEQFF. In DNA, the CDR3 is TGCAGTGCTAGCCCGTACGGAGACAATGAGCAGTTCTTC.

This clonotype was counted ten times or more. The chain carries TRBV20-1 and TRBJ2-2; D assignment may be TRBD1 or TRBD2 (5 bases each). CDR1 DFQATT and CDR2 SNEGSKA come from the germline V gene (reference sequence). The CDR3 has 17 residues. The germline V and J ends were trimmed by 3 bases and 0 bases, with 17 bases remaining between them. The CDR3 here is CSASPGAGGANTGELFF. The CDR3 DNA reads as TGCAGTGCTAGCCCCGGGGCAGGTGGCGCGAACACCGGGGAGCTGTTTTTT.